A single sample gave rise to the 18 T cell receptor beta chains below, sequenced in a study of T cell responses to AZD1222 COVID-19 vaccine. Here immunoSEQ multiplex PCR was the method, and the copy in TCRdb shows in-frame clones only, minus some. This sample has 200,000 or so clones, with 85% to 95% found just once. The sequencing used peripheral blood, collected on day 0 of AZD1222 vaccination. These receptors were collected from an adult in good health.

The CDR3 region has the DNA TGTGCCAGCAGCTTAGAGGGGACCCAGTACTTC. Its protein is CASSLEGTQYF. This chain connects TRBV7-2 to TRBJ2-5; D gene unclear. Trimming removed 1 base at V and 7 bases at J, with 4 bases between. The CDR3 consists of 11 residues. Germline CDR1 is SGHTA and CDR2 is FQGNSA.

The chain links TRBV19 to TRBJ1-2; TRBD1 aligns across 8 bases. The CDR3 extends over 13 amino acids. The V segment lost 4 bases and the J segment 8 bases; nucleotides outside the gene matches: 6. Germline lookup yields CDR1 LNHDA and CDR2 SQIVND (reference sequence). In nucleotides, the CDR3 is TGTGCCAGTAGTAGCAGGGGGCGTAGAGGCTACACCTTC. Translated, it gives CASSSRGRRGYTF.

The CDR3 sequence: CSIKTGEVNTEAFF. The DNA of the CDR3 is TGCAGCATCAAGACAGGGGAGGTCAACACTGAAGCTTTCTTT. The J gene is TRBJ1-1, the V gene TRBV29-1; 8 bases map to TRBD1. This CDR3 is built from 14 residues. CDR1 is SQVTM and CDR2 is ANQGSEA in the germline V gene. The J segment lost 2 bases and the V segment lost 8 bases, leaving 10 bases of the junction unmatched.

This chain uses TRBV5-1 with TRBJ1-4; 11 nucleotides match TRBD1. The junction had 7 bases not matched to a gene; V was cut back by 6 bases and J by 3 bases. The CDR3 has 16 amino acids. Germline lookup yields CDR1 SGHRS and CDR2 YFSETQ. In nucleotides, the CDR3 is TGCGCCAGCAAGGGGACAGGGGGTGCGGCTAATGAAAAACTGTTTTTT. Translated, it gives CASKGTGGAANEKLFF.

This chain uses TRBV6-1 with TRBJ1-1; D gene ambiguous. This CDR3 region has 14 residues. V gave up 0 bases and J gave up 2 bases, with 7 bases separating them. Germline CDR1 is MNHNS and CDR2 is SASEGT. In DNA, the CDR3 is TGTGCCAGCAGTGAAGCTACAAGAAACACTGAAGCTTTCTTT. This translates into CASSEATRNTEAFF.

This sequence joins TRBV11-1 and TRBJ2-7; 9 positions match TRBD2. V was pared by 1 base and J by 0 bases, with 4 bases of the junction left unmatched. Germline CDR1 reads SGHAT; CDR2 reads FQDESV (reference sequence). The CDR3 loop spans 16 amino acids. The CDR3 region is CASSLGVSGSSYEQYF. The CDR3 DNA sequence: TGTGCCAGCAGCTTAGGTGTTAGCGGGAGCTCCTACGAGCAGTACTTC.

The chain has TRBV19 and TRBJ2-7; D is perhaps TRBD2 (5 bases). Trimming took 6 bases from V and 2 from J, leaving 20 bases between them. The CDR3 contains 16 residues. Germline loops: CDR1 LNHDA, CDR2 SQIVND (reference sequence). The CDR3 sequence: CASSGIGTNHPYEQYF. The CDR3 coding sequence is TGTGCCAGTAGCGGGATCGGCACAAATCACCCCTACGAGCAGTACTTC.

The chain combines TRBV5-6 with TRBJ2-3; D gene ambiguous. Germline lookup yields CDR1 SGHDT and CDR2 YYEEEE. This CDR3 comprises 13 residues. Trimming shortened V by 0 bases and J by 8 bases, and 10 bases separated the two germline ends. The CDR3 reads CASSLDRKVTQYF. The CDR3 bases are TGTGCCAGCAGCTTGGACCGAAAGGTTACGCAGTATTTT.

The rearrangement links TRBV11-2 to TRBJ2-7; 8 nucleotides agree with TRBD2. This CDR3 has 14 amino acids. CDR1 SGHAT and CDR2 FQNNGV come from the germline V gene. With V trimmed by 5 bases and J by 7 bases, 10 bases remained unmatched. The CDR3 loop reads CASSPRGGDGEQYF. CDR3 sequence (DNA): TGTGCCAGCAGCCCCCGGGGGGGGGATGGTGAGCAGTACTTC.

This clone turned up a few times. J is TRBJ1-3 and V is TRBV7-9, with a tentative D call TRBD1 (5 bases). Germline V gene lookup returns CDR1 SEHNR and CDR2 FQNEAQ (reference sequence). The length of the CDR3 is 16 residues. V dropped 3 bases and J dropped 11 bases, with 23 bases sitting between them. The CDR3 DNA reads as TGTGCCAGCAGCTTGGTGAGGGCCAGGGAGGATCGCGCCATATATTTT. Protein product: CASSLVRAREDRAIYF.

The chain has TRBV6-1 and TRBJ1-5; D is perhaps TRBD1 (6 bases). Trimming took 3 bases from V and 5 from J, leaving 14 bases between them. From germline, CDR1 is MNHNS and CDR2 SASEGT. CDR3 length equals 15 residues. The CDR3 loop is CASSDSWGGHQPQHF. As DNA, the CDR3 is TGTGCCAGCAGTGATTCCTGGGGGGGGCATCAGCCCCAGCATTTT.

This chain links TRBV27 with TRBJ2-7, with a possible D match to TRBD2 (6 bases). V dropped 4 bases and J dropped 2 bases, with 9 bases sitting between them. Germline V gene sequence: CDR1 MNHEY, CDR2 SMNVEV (reference sequence). The CDR3 length is 13 residues. The CDR3 protein is CASSYSGPYEQYF. In nucleotides, the CDR3 is TGTGCCAGCAGTTATAGCGGCCCCTACGAGCAGTACTTC.

The chain has TRBV4-1 and TRBJ2-7; 9 positions agree with TRBD1. Germline V gene sequence: CDR1 MGHRA, CDR2 YSYEKL. The CDR3 spans 14 residues. V was clipped by 2 bases and J by 7 bases; unmatched bases: 6. The CDR3 DNA reads TGCGCCAGCAGCCAAAACAGGGGGCTGGGAGAGCAGTACTTC. Amino acids: CASSQNRGLGEQYF.

This clone was seen a few times. The rearrangement uses TRBV19 and TRBJ1-2; D remains ambiguous. V lost 8 bases and J lost 1, with 17 bases in between. Germline-derived CDR1 and CDR2 are LNHDA and SQIVND (reference sequence). There are 15 residues in the CDR3. The CDR3 DNA sequence: TGTGCCAGTCGGCTATTACAGACTTTTAACTATGGCTACACCTTC. Its protein product is CASRLLQTFNYGYTF.

V gene TRBV7-2 combines with J gene TRBJ2-7; 7 bases match TRBD1. Germline V gene sequence: CDR1 SGHTA, CDR2 FQGNSA. The CDR3 has 15 residues. The trim removed 5 bases at V and 1 base at J, leaving 8 bases unmatched. CDR3 bases: TGTGCCAGCAGCCAGGGGACAGTGGGATCCTACGAGCAGTACGTC. The encoded protein is CASSQGTVGSYEQYV.

The chain has TRBV12-5 and TRBJ2-1; 9 positions match TRBD1. The CDR3 covers 15 residues. The J segment lost 6 bases and the V segment lost 6 bases, leaving 9 bases of the junction unmatched. Germline values: CDR1 LGHNT, CDR2 FRNRAP. CDR3 sequence reads: CASGPRGTGINEQFF. The CDR3 DNA reads as TGTGCTAGTGGCCCTCGCGGGACAGGGATCAATGAGCAGTTCTTC.

The gene calls are TRBV5-1 and TRBJ2-2; TRBD1 aligns across 9 bases. V lost 4 bases to trimming and J lost 2 bases; unmatched junction nucleotides: 6. There are 16 residues in the CDR3. Germline assignment: CDR1 SGHRS and CDR2 YFSETQ. Here the CDR3 DNA reads TGCGCCAGCAGCCAACAGGGGGCGCATAACACCGGGGAGCTGTTTTTT. Its protein is CASSQQGAHNTGELFF.

V is TRBV4-2 and J is TRBJ1-5; TRBD1 might be the D (6 bases). The CDR3 is 16 residues long. Trimming took off 0 bases at V and 6 bases at J, with 15 bases between the two ends. CDR1 and CDR2 (germline): LGHNA, YNFKEQ. The CDR3 protein is CASSQDPGHVGQPQHF. For the CDR3, the DNA is TGTGCCAGCAGCCAAGATCCGGGACACGTGGGTCAGCCCCAGCATTTT.